The clone carrying this T cell receptor beta chain occurred many times. This entry belongs to a study of T cells in Graves' hyperthyroidism and ophthalmopathy. TCR beta CDR3 sequences were amplified from RNA transcripts. Initially, a first-round RT-PCR of the TCR CDR3 employed the HTBI primer set. MiXCR, run by TCRdb on the multiplex PCR reads, gives a single entry per CDR3 protein. This sample has hundreds of thousands of distinct CDR3 sequences, with roughly 15% found just once. Subjects with ophthalmopathy showed a Clinical Activity Score no lower than 3, a NOSPECS grade no lower than 4, and a duration shorter than 3 months. Uncontrolled infections, other autoimmune diseases, pregnancy or lactation led to exclusion of patients. This clonotype originated in a woman younger than 30 with Graves' ophthalmopathy. The specimen sequenced was blood.

The CDR3 region is CASSQGERLADTQYF. The CDR3 bases are TGTGCCAGCAGCCAAGGGGAGCGGTTGGCAGATACGCAGTATTTT. The genes are TRBV3-1 and TRBJ2-3, with a weak D call TRBD2 (5 bases). The CDR3 spans 15 residues. V was shortened by 1 base and J by 4 bases, with 12 bases between the two germline ends. The germline CDR1 and CDR2 sequences are LGHDT and YNNKEL (reference sequence).